A selection of T cell receptor beta chains follows, all from one sample in a study of molecular identifiers for immune sequencing clone quantification. TCRdb re-derived calls from the PCR reads in MiXCR, one entry per CDR3 protein. This table holds about 640,000 distinct CDR3 sequences, about 20% found once. The sample was naive CD8+ T cells from blood, with Jurkat cell RNA spiked in. The source is a human donor in good health. Some libraries in this study had Jurkat cell RNA spiked in. The CDR3 runs from the conserved cysteine through the conserved F or W. Fields, in order: clone size, CDR3 length, V gene, J gene, D gene, CDR3 DNA, CDR3 protein. A D gene is named only where the DNA matches it firmly. Some rows mark clone size as missing; the rest say once, few, many or name a class of expanded clone.

>many|14|TRBV7-2|TRBJ1-1|.
TGTGCCAGCAGCCCCAGGACGTCGAACACTGAAGCTTTCTTT
CASSPRTSNTEAFF
>.|15|TRBV11-2|TRBJ2-5|.
TGTGCCAGCACCCAACATGCCCAAGGAAAAGAGACCCAGTACTTC
CASTQHAQGKETQYF
>.|16|TRBV19|TRBJ1-5|TRBD1
TGTGCCAGTAGTAGCGGTACCAGGGGGTTTGATCAGCCCCAGCATTTT
CASSSGTRGFDQPQHF
>.|15|TRBV27|TRBJ2-2|.
TGTGCCAGCAGTTTCGGGAGCGTTAACACCGGGGAGCTGTTTTTT
CASSFGSVNTGELFF
>few|13|TRBV12-3/TRBV12-4|TRBJ2-1|TRBD2
TGTGCCAGCAGTCTAGGCGGGGGGGTTGAGCAGTTCTTC
CASSLGGGVEQFF
>many|16|TRBV4-1|TRBJ2-3|.
TGCGCCAGCAGCCGAACACAGGGTGTGGACACAGATACGCAGTATTTT
CASSRTQGVDTDTQYF
>many|15|TRBV29-1|TRBJ2-5|TRBD2
TGCAGCGTTGTTTTTACTAGCGCTTACCAAGAGACCCAGTACTTC
CSVVFTSAYQETQYF
>many|16|TRBV3-1|TRBJ1-6|TRBD1
TGTGCCAGCAGCCTTACCACAGGGGAATGGTATTCACCCCTCCACTTT
CASSLTTGEWYSPLHF
>many|14|TRBV20-1|TRBJ2-5|TRBD2
TGCAGTGCTAGCCCGGCTAGCGGGGATGAGACCCAGTACTTC
CSASPASGDETQYF
>few|12|TRBV20-1|TRBJ2-7|.
TGCAGTGCCCCGACTGAAGCCTACGAGCAGTACTTC
CSAPTEAYEQYF
>.|15|TRBV29-1|TRBJ2-1|TRBD2
TGCAGCGTTACGACTAGCGGGAGTAGATTGAATGAGCAGTCCTTC
CSVTTSGSRLNEQSF
>.|15|TRBV27|TRBJ1-6|.
TGTGCCAGCAGTTCCGGGACGATGTTGGATTCACCCCTCCACTTT
CASSSGTMLDSPLHF
>.|14|TRBV27|TRBJ1-5|.
TGTGCCAGCAGAGAAGGGGTCGGGGGACAGCCCCAGCATTTT
CASREGVGGQPQHF
>few|15|TRBV5-8|TRBJ2-7|.
TGTGCCAGCAGCCCTCGGGTAAATCTCCACTACGAGCAGTACTTC
CASSPRVNLHYEQYF
>many|14|TRBV6-2/TRBV6-3|TRBJ2-7|TRBD1
TGTGCCAGCAGTTACTCGTCACAGGGGGTCGAGCAGTACTTC
CASSYSSQGVEQYF
>.|15|TRBV9|TRBJ2-1|TRBD2
TGTGCCAGCAGCGCCGGACTAGCGGGAGGGTTCGAGCAGTTCTTC
CASSAGLAGGFEQFF
>few|15|TRBV27|TRBJ2-1|.
TGTGCCAGCAGCCACCCCAGATCTAGATACAATGAGCAGTTCTTC
CASSHPRSRYNEQFF
>few|16|TRBV21-1|TRBJ2-2|.
TGTGCCAGCAGCACTTGGGCGATAACGAACACCGGGGAGCTGTTTTTT
CASSTWAITNTGELFF
>many|15|TRBV30|TRBJ2-3|.
TGTGCCTGGAGTGTAGTCAGCGGTACCACAGATACGCAGTATTTT
CAWSVVSGTTDTQYF
>many|15|TRBV7-9|TRBJ1-2|TRBD1
TGTGCCAGCAGCCGGACGTCGGACAGGGGTTATGGCTACACCTTC
CASSRTSDRGYGYTF
>many|13|TRBV4-3|TRBJ1-1|.
TGCGCCAGCAGCCTCGAGGGGGGGGTTAGGGCTTTCTTT
CASSLEGGVRAFF
>.|16|TRBV9|TRBJ2-1|TRBD1
TGTGCCAGCAGCTCGACAGGGGCCGGGTCCTGCAATGAGCAGTTCTTC
CASSSTGAGSCNEQFF
>many|17|TRBV30|TRBJ2-3|.
TGTGCCTGGAGTGTACTTCTCTGGCGGGCTGACACAGATACGCAGTATTTT
CAWSVLLWRADTDTQYF
>many|16|TRBV14|TRBJ2-3|TRBD2
TGTGCCAGCAGCCAAGATCACTGGACTAGTCAGTCCACGCAGTATTTT
CASSQDHWTSQSTQYF
>many|16|TRBV5-4|TRBJ2-3|.
TGTGCCAGCAGCTTGGGATGGGGATCTAGCACAGATACGCAGTATTTT
CASSLGWGSSTDTQYF
>many|16|TRBV5-1|TRBJ2-3|TRBD2
TGCGCCAGCAGCTCAGAAGGACTAGCGATCACAGATACGCAGTATTTT
CASSSEGLAITDTQYF